A single sample gave rise to the 26 T cell receptor beta chains below, sequenced in a study of shared clonotypes between healthy human individuals. TCRdb's copy holds only in-frame clones and misses some; the assay was immunoSEQ multiplex PCR. The sample contains over a million clones, 95% to 99% of which appear only once. Sequencing used naive CD4+ T cells sorted from blood. The subset denotes: CD45RA+ positively selected. The receptors shown here come from a man aged 25 to 45 in good health.

The chain employs TRBV6-6 and TRBJ2-7, with 8 bases identical to TRBD2. The J segment lost 2 bases and the V segment lost 5 bases, leaving 5 bases of the junction unmatched. Germline V gene data show CDR1 as MNHNY and CDR2 as SVGAGI (reference sequence). The CDR3 totals 14 residues. Here the CDR3 reads CASSRLASPYEQYF. The DNA for the CDR3 is TGTGCCAGCAGTAGACTAGCGAGCCCCTACGAGCAGTACTTC.

The chain employs TRBV11-2 and TRBJ2-3; possibly TRBD1 for D (6 bases). This CDR3 is built from 11 residues. Germline-derived CDR1 and CDR2 are SGHAT and FQNNGV. V gave up 5 bases and J gave up 10 bases, with 10 bases separating them. Here the CDR3 reads CASSPGGAQYF. CDR3 bases: TGTGCCAGCAGCCCTGGGGGCGCGCAGTATTTT. The whole variable domain, remainder taken from reference TRBV11-2 and TRBJ2-3, is EAGVAQSPRYKIIEKRQSVAFWCNPISGHATLYWYQQILGQGPKLLIQFQNNGVVDDSQLPKDRFSAERLKGVDSTLKIQPAKLEDSAVYLCASSPGGAQYFGPGTRLTVL.

The chain links TRBV19 to TRBJ2-5; D uncertain. The ends were cut back, 4 bases at V and 5 bases at J, with 11 bases in the middle. Germline lookup yields CDR1 LNHDA and CDR2 SQIVND (reference sequence). This CDR3 contains 13 residues. The CDR3 region is CASSNTPVETQYF. CDR3 nucleotides: TGTGCCAGTAGTAACACTCCGGTGGAGACCCAGTACTTC.

The genes are TRBV28 and TRBJ1-1; D is perhaps TRBD1 (6 bases). Trimming cost V 5 bases and J 1 base, with 11 bases left between them. CDR1 MDHEN and CDR2 SYDVKM come from the germline V gene. The CDR3 is 14 residues long. The CDR3 nucleotides are TGTGCCAGCAGTCCACTGACAGGGAACACTGAAGCTTTCTTT. Amino acids: CASSPLTGNTEAFF.

In regard to this clone: The same CDR3 is also encoded by other DNA sequences in this sample. This chain links TRBV28 with TRBJ2-1; D unresolved. The germline V and J ends were trimmed by 2 bases and 0 bases, with 8 bases remaining between them. CDR1 and CDR2 (germline): MDHEN, SYDVKM. The CDR3 consists of 15 residues. CDR3 nucleotides: TGTGCCAGCAGTTTAAGTGGCAGCTCCTACAATGAGCAGTTCTTC. Protein: CASSLSGSSYNEQFF.

V is TRBV4-3 and J is TRBJ2-3, with a weak D call TRBD1 (5 bases). The CDR3 totals 15 residues. V lost 0 bases and J lost 10, with 17 bases in between. CDR1 and CDR2 (germline): LGHNA, YSLEER. In DNA, the CDR3 is TGCGCCAGCAGCCAAGATGGGGCGAAGGCCCAGTCGCAGTATTTT. Encoded protein: CASSQDGAKAQSQYF.

This clone has just one count. The chain recombines TRBV5-1 with TRBJ2-2; 8 positions agree with TRBD2. The CDR3 covers 16 residues. Germline values: CDR1 SGHRS, CDR2 YFSETQ. V shed 1 base, J shed 6 bases, and the junction held 8 bases outside the gene matches. The CDR3 loop reads CASSLLSGGESGELFF. In nucleotides, the CDR3 is TGCGCCAGCAGCTTGTTGTCGGGAGGGGAGTCCGGGGAGCTGTTTTTT. The variable domain in full, completed from reference TRBV5-1 and TRBJ2-2, reads KAGVTQTPRYLIKTRGQQVTLSCSPISGHRSVSWYQQTPGQGLQFLFEYFSETQRNKGNFPGRFSGRQFSNSRSEMNVSTLELGDSALYLCASSLLSGGESGELFFGEGSRLTVL.

The V gene is TRBV5-4, the J gene TRBJ2-7; 7 bases match TRBD2. From germline, CDR1 is SGHNT and CDR2 YYREEE (reference sequence). With 0 bases clipped from V and 1 base from J, the junction kept 4 bases outside the gene matches. The CDR3 extends over 15 amino acids. In nucleotides, the CDR3 is TGTGCCAGCAGCTTGGAGACTAGCCGATCCTACGAGCAGTACTTC. Its translation: CASSLETSRSYEQYF.

Notes on this clone: This sample also contains other DNA sequences that code for the same CDR3. This chain joins TRBV11-2 and TRBJ2-2, with D perhaps matching TRBD2 (5 bases). Germline assignment: CDR1 SGHAT and CDR2 FQNNGV. Deletions cut 2 bases from V and 4 bases from J, with 5 bases between. The CDR3 consists of 13 residues. The CDR3 coding sequence is TGTGCCAGCAGCTTACGGGGCACCGGGGAGCTGTTTTTT. Translated, it gives CASSLRGTGELFF.

On this clone: Other nucleotide sequences in the sample specify the same CDR3. The DNA of the CDR3 is TGCGCCAGCAGCTTAATTAGCACAGATACGCAGTATTTT. Translating gives CASSLISTDTQYF. The chain joins TRBV5-1 to TRBJ2-3; no clear D. V lost 2 bases and J 0 bases, leaving 4 bases between the germline ends. CDR1 is SGHRS, CDR2 YFSETQ, per germline. This CDR3 contains 13 residues.

V is TRBV25-1 and J is TRBJ1-2, with 8 bases matching TRBD1. Unmatched junction bases numbered 11, after V lost 7 bases and J lost 4 bases. CDR1 MGHDK and CDR2 SYGVNS come from the germline V gene. The CDR3 sequence is 15 residues long. Here the CDR3 DNA reads TGTGCCAGCACCCCTACAGGGGGTACTGTCTATGGCTACACCTTC. Translation gives CASTPTGGTVYGYTF.

As concerns this clone: The sample has other DNA sequences that encode this CDR3 too. The chain is built from TRBV30 and TRBJ1-3, with D unclear. V was clipped by 3 bases and J by 3 bases, with 3 bases between them. The CDR3 runs 11 residues. Germline-derived CDR1 and CDR2 are GTSNPN and SVGIG (reference sequence). The DNA of the CDR3 is TGTGCCTGGAGCGGTGGAAACACCATATATTTT. Its translation is CAWSGGNTIYF. Filled out from reference TRBV30 and TRBJ1-3, the complete variable domain reads SQTIHQWPATLVQPVGSPLSLECTVEGTSNPNLYWYRQAAGRGLQLLFYSVGIGQISSEVPQNLSASRPQDRQFILSSKKLLLSDSGFYLCAWSGGNTIYFGEGSWLTVV.

This chain joins TRBV11-2 and TRBJ2-5; 11 positions match TRBD1. Trimming cost V 7 bases and J 4 bases; bases outside gene matches: 8. Germline CDR1 and CDR2: SGHAT and FQNNGV. CDR3 length equals 15 residues. The CDR3 DNA reads TGTGCCAGCAACTCCCCCGGGACAGGGGGAGAGACCCAGTACTTC. Its translation is CASNSPGTGGETQYF.

This clone has only one observation. Within the sample, other DNA sequences also encode this same CDR3. This sequence joins TRBV5-1 and TRBJ2-1, with D possibly being TRBD1 or TRBD2 (5 bases each). Deletions cut 2 bases from V and 0 bases from J, with 9 bases between. The length of the CDR3 is 15 residues. The germline V gene has CDR1 SGHRS and CDR2 YFSETQ. CDR3 in DNA: TGCGCCAGCAGCTTCGGGACGAGCTCCTACAATGAGCAGTTCTTC. It is translated as CASSFGTSSYNEQFF.

The chain uses TRBV25-1 and TRBJ2-7; 8 nucleotides agree with TRBD2. Trimming cost V 3 bases and J 5 bases; bases outside gene matches: 6. The CDR3 runs to 14 residues. Germline CDR1 is MGHDK and CDR2 is SYGVNS. The CDR3 DNA reads as TGTGCCAGCAGTGAGCTGGCGGGAGGACACGAGCAGTACTTC. It specifies CASSELAGGHEQYF.

The chain joins TRBV18 to TRBJ2-7; 8 bases match TRBD1. The CDR3 is made up of 14 amino acids. Germline V CDR1 and CDR2: KGHSH, LQKENI. The V and J ends lost 5 bases and 3 bases, in that order; junction bases with no gene match: 6. CDR3 in DNA: TGTGCCAGCTCATCGACAGGGGCTCTCTACGAGCAGTACTTC. Amino acids: CASSSTGALYEQYF.

This chain uses TRBV25-1 with TRBJ2-1, with 11 bases identical to TRBD2. The trim removed 8 bases at V and 8 bases at J, leaving 11 bases unmatched. Germline lookup yields CDR1 MGHDK and CDR2 SYGVNS. This CDR3 has 15 amino acids. The CDR3 DNA follows: TGTGCCAGCGGGCCTAGCGGGAGGCCCGCTCATGAGCAGTTCTTC. Protein sequence: CASGPSGRPAHEQFF.

CDR3 bases: TGTGCCAGCTCACCCGTGGGCGGGAGTGTCGCCAAAAACATTCAGTACTTC. Its protein is CASSPVGGSVAKNIQYF. The chain is built from TRBV18 and TRBJ2-4; 7 bases line up with TRBD2. CDR3 length: 17 residues. Unmatched junction bases numbered 9, after V lost 3 bases and J lost 1 base. Germline V gene sequence: CDR1 KGHSH, CDR2 LQKENI.

This chain uses TRBV7-2 with TRBJ2-7; TRBD1 aligns across 7 bases. The germline V gene encodes CDR1 SGHTA and CDR2 FQGNSA. This CDR3 contains 16 residues. With V trimmed by 4 bases and J by 2 bases, 11 bases remained unmatched. CDR3 in DNA: TGTGCCAGCAGCTCCTCCGACAGGGAAAGGGCCTACGAGCAGTACTTC. Residues: CASSSSDRERAYEQYF.

The V call is TRBV29-1, the J call TRBJ2-3; D gene unclear. Germline CDR1 SQVTM, CDR2 ANQGSEA. The V end lost 5 bases, the J end lost 2 bases, and 17 bases lay between the germline ends. The CDR3 extends over 15 amino acids. CDR3 bases: TGCAGCGTTCTTCTTGGACGGACCTACACAGATACGCAGTATTTT. It specifies CSVLLGRTYTDTQYF.

The chain has TRBV27 and TRBJ2-7; 10 bases line up with TRBD2. V was pared by 2 bases and J by 7 bases, with 11 bases of the junction left unmatched. The V gene's germline CDR1 is MNHEY and CDR2 SMNVEV (reference sequence). The CDR3 loop spans 16 amino acids. The CDR3 DNA reads as TGTGCCAGCAGTTTAACGGCTAGCGGGAGTGGGTTTGAGCAGTACTTC. This sequence encodes CASSLTASGSGFEQYF.

This chain connects TRBV29-1 to TRBJ2-3; a weak D match, TRBD1 (5 bases). The CDR3 has 12 residues. Germline lookup yields CDR1 SQVTM and CDR2 ANQGSEA. The ends were cut back, 8 bases at V and 7 bases at J, with 16 bases in the middle. The chain's CDR3 is CSLSGPGYTQYF. CDR3 coding DNA: TGCAGCCTTTCCGGGCCAGGGTATACGCAGTATTTT.

This chain uses TRBV11-3 with TRBJ2-1, with 10 bases matching TRBD2. V trimming: 5 bases; J trimming: 5 bases; junction bases outside the gene matches: 9. Germline V gene data show CDR1 as SGHNT and CDR2 as YENEEA. CDR3 length: 16 residues. CDR3: CASSLSGTSENNEQFF. The CDR3 DNA reads as TGTGCCAGCAGCCTAAGCGGGACTAGCGAAAACAATGAGCAGTTCTTC.

The gene calls are TRBV1 and TRBJ1-5; TRBD1, as called in the table, went unchecked against the DNA. TRBV1 is deemed a pseudogene. This CDR3 spans 17 amino acids. Written as DNA, the CDR3 is TGCACCAGCAGCCTTCGTGAGGACAGGGGAAGCAATCAGCCCCAGCATTTT. Translation: CTSSLREDRGSNQPQHF.

This rearrangement joins TRBV28 to TRBJ1-2; weak D call: TRBD1 (5 bases). Germline CDR1 MDHEN, CDR2 SYDVKM. V was pared by 3 bases and J by 8 bases, with 25 bases between. The CDR3 extends over 17 amino acids. CDR3 in DNA: TGTGCCAGCAGTTTGCCGACTGGGACCGCCGGAACCAAGGGCTACACCTTC. Encoded protein: CASSLPTGTAGTKGYTF.

V usage is TRBV30 and J usage is TRBJ2-7; 7 positions agree with TRBD1. In germline, CDR1 is GTSNPN, CDR2 SVGIG (reference sequence). J was trimmed by 1 base and V by 4 bases; bases with no gene match: 16. The CDR3 has 17 amino acids. For the CDR3, the DNA is TGTGCCTGGAAAGGGACAGTTTCTCTTTTTGGGTCCTACGAGCAGTACTTC. This sequence encodes CAWKGTVSLFGSYEQYF.